Listed below are T cell receptor beta chains from one sample, sequenced in a study of blood T cells in healthy people across ages. Each CDR3 protein gets one entry after TCRdb re-called the 5' RACE reads with MiXCR. This repertoire shows under 1,100,000 distinct CDR3 sequences, 25% found once; its top ten account for approximately 0.7%. A further study also used this sample, focusing on T cells of mothers and their children.

The sample comprised blood. The receptor set was obtained from a girl aged 2 to 10 in good health. Each CDR3 is given without its conserved first and last residue. D genes are given only for firm matches. Only some rows state a clone size, as once, few, many or a class for expanded clones.

>.|TRBV7-8|.|TRBJ1-4
ASSSPKQGYYNEKLF
>.|TRBV27|TRBD1|TRBJ1-1
ASSKGQGERNTEAF
>.|TRBV6-5|TRBD1|TRBJ2-7
ASSYSDRAPWEQY
>few|TRBV27|.|TRBJ2-1
ASSSILSSYNEQF
>few|TRBV20-1|.|TRBJ2-7
SARPSSSYEQY
>.|TRBV28|TRBD1|TRBJ2-5
ASSFLPQGVGETQY
>few|TRBV6-1|TRBD1|TRBJ2-7
ASHPGTGGYEQY
>.|TRBV20-1|.|TRBJ2-1
SVYRDSRHLANEQF
>.|TRBV2|.|TRBJ1-5
ASTEGAGNQPQH
>.|TRBV6-5|.|TRBJ2-7
ASSYLLGQENFYEQY
>.|TRBV12-3/TRBV12-4|.|TRBJ2-3
ASSPDLGGPQY
>.|TRBV7-8|.|TRBJ2-5
ASSRPDPFQETQY
>few|TRBV7-6|.|TRBJ1-1
ASSFWGGRTEAF
>.|TRBV7-9|TRBD2|TRBJ2-7
ASSRLAGGKYEQY
>few|TRBV29-1|.|TRBJ2-1
SARQTNEQF
>.|TRBV28|TRBD2|TRBJ2-5
ASSFAGGPVGKETQY
>.|TRBV20-1|.|TRBJ1-1
SATRAGARRQTEAF
>.|TRBV20-1|TRBD2|TRBJ2-7
SARPAGGPPYEQY
>.|TRBV6-5|TRBD2|TRBJ2-1
ASSYGLAGGFPYNEQF
>.|TRBV24-1|.|TRBJ2-3
ATSDLLTTGHPKSGDTQY
>few|TRBV3-1|.|TRBJ1-1
ASSHFDSTEAF
>.|TRBV7-2|.|TRBJ2-1
ASSLRHQRGNEQF
>.|TRBV18|.|TRBJ2-5
ASSPLLPARPVQETQY
>.|TRBV6-2/TRBV6-3|TRBD1|TRBJ2-6
ATLGTGGLVPFSGANVLT
>.|TRBV6-5|TRBD1|TRBJ1-1
ASSYGPTGEAVAF
>few|TRBV5-6|.|TRBJ2-1
ASKLRAVAYNEQF
>.|TRBV7-9|.|TRBJ2-2
ASSLAEAHTTGELF
>.|TRBV5-1|.|TRBJ2-4
ASSKTGGENIQY
>many|TRBV7-9|.|TRBJ2-1
ASSLIDPYNEQF
>few|TRBV28|.|TRBJ1-1
ASSFFGNTEAF
>few|TRBV21-1|.|.
ASSRRLASNEQF
>.|TRBV20-1|.|TRBJ2-5
SASRDGGQETQY
>.|TRBV7-2|.|TRBJ2-3
ASSLGWLREADTQY
>few|TRBV6-1|.|TRBJ1-5
ASTSWTLRGQPQH